This TCR beta chain was retrieved from a study of T-cell reconstitution after alpha-beta-depleted transplantation in children. Study conclusions and caveats: TCRbeta diversity was high at day 60 in some patients (a result of surviving recipient T cells and thymic progenitors). Several hundred graft clones that had expanded were reportedly the source of alpha-beta T cells about two months after transplant. Hyperexpanded clones declined; after one year, newly produced T cells mostly supplied diversity.

The CDR3 is 17 amino acids. Germline V lookup: CDR1 SEHNR, CDR2 FQNEAQ (reference sequence). Unmatched junction bases numbered 11, after V lost 2 bases and J lost 4 bases. This clonotype was seen only a few times. As yet, its antigen is unknown. Researchers prepared the TCRbeta library using unique molecular identifiers, the study reports. TCRdb processed the PCR reads anew with MiXCR; each CDR3 protein has one entry. The sample lists some 100,000 distinct CDR3 sequences; less than 25% were seen once. This sample comprised PBMCs, obtained before TCRalphabeta/CD19-depleted stem cell transplant. This sequence joins TRBV7-9 and TRBJ2-3; 8 bases map to TRBD2. The TCR comes from a boy younger than 10 with acute lymphoblastic leukemia, due to receive a stem cell transplant. The CDR3 spells CASSLYMGLVYADTQYF. CDR3 nucleotide sequence: TGTGCCAGCAGCTTATACATGGGACTAGTTTATGCAGATACGCAGTATTTT.